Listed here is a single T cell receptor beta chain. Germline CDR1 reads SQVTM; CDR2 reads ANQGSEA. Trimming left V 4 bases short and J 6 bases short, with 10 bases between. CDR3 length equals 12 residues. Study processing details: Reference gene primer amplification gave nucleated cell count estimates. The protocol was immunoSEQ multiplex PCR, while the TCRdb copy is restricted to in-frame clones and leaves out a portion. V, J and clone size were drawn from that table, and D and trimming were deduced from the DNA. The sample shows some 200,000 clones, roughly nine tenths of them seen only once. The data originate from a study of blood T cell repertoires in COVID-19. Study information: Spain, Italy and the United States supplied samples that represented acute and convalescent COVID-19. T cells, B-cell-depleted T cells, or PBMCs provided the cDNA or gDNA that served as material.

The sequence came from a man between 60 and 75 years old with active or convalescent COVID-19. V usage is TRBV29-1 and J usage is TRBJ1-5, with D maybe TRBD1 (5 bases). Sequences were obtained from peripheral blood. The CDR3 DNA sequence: TGCAGCGTTGCCTGGCAGGGTCAGCCCCAGCATTTT. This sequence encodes CSVAWQGQPQHF.